The clone carrying this TCR beta chain was recorded many times. These data originate in a study of low-dose radiotherapy and immunotherapy resistance in tumors. Study details: Cohort 1 patients were irradiated with 0.5 Gy fractions every 2 weeks to 6.5 Gy total. Intravenously given cyclophosphamide 200 mg/m2 followed a two-week schedule that placed each dose one day before radiation and immunotherapy.

cDNA synthesis used a TRAV/TRBV-specific primer set for both chains. TCR amplification involved 15 to 20 PCR cycles with a constant-region primer and V-primer adapter. MiXCR was run by TCRdb on the reads, yielding one entry per CDR3 protein. The data contain 39,000 or so distinct CDR3 sequences, around 21% of them seen just once; the ten biggest clones take up roughly 8.3%. Time point defined: after trial treatment. Treatment reported: LDRT plus nivolumab, ipilimumab, low-dose cyclophosphamide and aspirin (RACIN trial). Treatment combined nivolumab, ipilimumab, aspirin, low-dose cyclophosphamide and low-dose radiotherapy in a dose-escalation trial. Each eligible patient had an advanced solid tumor, and these tumors lacked tumor-infiltrating lymphocytes. The sequenced sample was PBMCs, obtained after low-dose radiotherapy plus immunotherapy. The receptor was derived from a female donor with ovarian cancer.

The CDR3: CASSLRTLHQPQHF. For the CDR3, the DNA is TGTGCCAGCAGTTTACGGACTCTCCATCAGCCCCAGCATTTT. V usage is TRBV28 and J usage is TRBJ1-5; D unresolved. Trimming cost V 2 bases and J 5 bases, with 10 bases left between them. This CDR3 comprises 14 residues. Germline V gene lookup returns CDR1 MDHEN and CDR2 SYDVKM.